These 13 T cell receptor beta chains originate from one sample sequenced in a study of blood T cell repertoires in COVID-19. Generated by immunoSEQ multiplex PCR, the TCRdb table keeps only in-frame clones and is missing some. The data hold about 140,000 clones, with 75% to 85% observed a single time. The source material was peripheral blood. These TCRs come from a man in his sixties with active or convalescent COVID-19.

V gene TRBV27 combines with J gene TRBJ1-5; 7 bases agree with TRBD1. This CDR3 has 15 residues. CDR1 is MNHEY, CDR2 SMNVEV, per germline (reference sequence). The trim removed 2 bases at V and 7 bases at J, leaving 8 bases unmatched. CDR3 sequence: CASSLRSGGGQPQHF. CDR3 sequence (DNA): TGTGCCAGCAGTTTAAGGTCAGGGGGTGGCCAGCCCCAGCATTTT.

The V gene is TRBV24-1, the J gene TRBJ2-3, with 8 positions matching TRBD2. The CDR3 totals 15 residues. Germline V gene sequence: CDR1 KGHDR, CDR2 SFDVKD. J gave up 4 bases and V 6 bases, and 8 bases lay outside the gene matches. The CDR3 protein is CATSLGGAESDTQYF. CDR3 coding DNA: TGTGCCACCAGTCTCGGGGGGGCCGAGTCAGATACGCAGTATTTT.

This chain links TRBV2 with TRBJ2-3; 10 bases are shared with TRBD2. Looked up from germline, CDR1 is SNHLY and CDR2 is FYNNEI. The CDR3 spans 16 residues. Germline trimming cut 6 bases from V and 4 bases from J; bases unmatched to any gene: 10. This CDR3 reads CASRSSGGLYADTQYF. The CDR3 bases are TGTGCCAGCAGGAGTAGCGGGGGGCTGTACGCAGATACGCAGTATTTT.

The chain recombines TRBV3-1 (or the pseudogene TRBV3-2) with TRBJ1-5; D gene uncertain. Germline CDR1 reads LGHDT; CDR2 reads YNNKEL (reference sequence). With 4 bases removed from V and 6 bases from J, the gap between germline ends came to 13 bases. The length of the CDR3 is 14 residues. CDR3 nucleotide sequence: TGTGCCAGCAGCCCCGCCGGGGAGTGTCAGCCCCAGCATTTT. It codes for CASSPAGECQPQHF.

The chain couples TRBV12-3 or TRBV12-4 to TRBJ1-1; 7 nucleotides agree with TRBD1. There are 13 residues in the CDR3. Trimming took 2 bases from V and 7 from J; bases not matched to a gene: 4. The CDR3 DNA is TGTGCCAGCAGTTTATCTAGGGACAGTGAAGCTTTCTTT. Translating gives CASSLSRDSEAFF.

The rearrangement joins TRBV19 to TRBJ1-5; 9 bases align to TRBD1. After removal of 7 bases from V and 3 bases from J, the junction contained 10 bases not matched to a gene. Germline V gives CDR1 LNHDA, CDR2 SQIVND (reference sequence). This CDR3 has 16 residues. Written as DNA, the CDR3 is TGTGCCAGTAACGACAGGGGGGGAGTTAACAATCAGCCCCAGCATTTT. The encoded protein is CASNDRGGVNNQPQHF.

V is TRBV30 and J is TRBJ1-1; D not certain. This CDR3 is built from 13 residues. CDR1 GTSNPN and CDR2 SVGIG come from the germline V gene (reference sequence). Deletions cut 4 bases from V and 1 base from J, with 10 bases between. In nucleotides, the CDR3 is TGTGCCTGGAACCGAGGGCCGAACACTGAAGCTTTCTTT. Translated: CAWNRGPNTEAFF.

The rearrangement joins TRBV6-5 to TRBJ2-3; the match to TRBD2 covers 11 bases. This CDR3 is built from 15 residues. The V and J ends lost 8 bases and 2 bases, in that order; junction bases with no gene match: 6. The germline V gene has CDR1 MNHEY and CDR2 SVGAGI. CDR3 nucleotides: TGTGCCAGCCATAGACTAGCGGGATACACAGATACGCAGTATTTT. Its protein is CASHRLAGYTDTQYF.

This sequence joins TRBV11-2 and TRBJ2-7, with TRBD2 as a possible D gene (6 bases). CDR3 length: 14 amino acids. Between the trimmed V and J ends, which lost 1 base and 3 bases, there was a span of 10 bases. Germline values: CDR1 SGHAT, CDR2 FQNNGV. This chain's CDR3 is CASSLVDGGYEQYV. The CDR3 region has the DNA TGTGCCAGCAGCTTAGTGGACGGGGGCTACGAGCAGTACGTC.

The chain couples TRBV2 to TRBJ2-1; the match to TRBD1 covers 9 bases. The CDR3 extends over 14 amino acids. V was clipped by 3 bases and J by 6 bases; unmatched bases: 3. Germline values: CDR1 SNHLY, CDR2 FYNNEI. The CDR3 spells CASSDRTGVNEQFF. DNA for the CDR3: TGTGCCAGCAGTGACAGGACAGGGGTCAATGAGCAGTTCTTC.

The CDR3 nucleotides read TGTGCCACCAGCAGAGCAGGTGACTCTGGAAACACCATATATTTT. Its translation: CATSRAGDSGNTIYF. V gene TRBV15 combines with J gene TRBJ1-3; D gene ambiguous. This CDR3 spans 15 amino acids. The germline gives CDR1 LNHNV, CDR2 YYDKDF (reference sequence). V was shortened by 1 base and J by 0 bases, with 7 bases between the two germline ends.

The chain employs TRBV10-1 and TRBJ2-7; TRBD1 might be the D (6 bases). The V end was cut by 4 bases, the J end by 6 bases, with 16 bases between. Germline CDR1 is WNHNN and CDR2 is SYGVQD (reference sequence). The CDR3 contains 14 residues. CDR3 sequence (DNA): TGCGCCAGCAGTGCTACAGGGTACTTGTCCGAGCAGTACTTC. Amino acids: CASSATGYLSEQYF.

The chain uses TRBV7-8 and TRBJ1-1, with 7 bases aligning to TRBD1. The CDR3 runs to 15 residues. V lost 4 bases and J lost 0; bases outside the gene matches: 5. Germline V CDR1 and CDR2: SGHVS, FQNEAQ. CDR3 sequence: CASSSTGTVNTEAFF. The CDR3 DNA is TGTGCCAGCAGCTCAACCGGGACAGTGAACACTGAAGCTTTCTTT.